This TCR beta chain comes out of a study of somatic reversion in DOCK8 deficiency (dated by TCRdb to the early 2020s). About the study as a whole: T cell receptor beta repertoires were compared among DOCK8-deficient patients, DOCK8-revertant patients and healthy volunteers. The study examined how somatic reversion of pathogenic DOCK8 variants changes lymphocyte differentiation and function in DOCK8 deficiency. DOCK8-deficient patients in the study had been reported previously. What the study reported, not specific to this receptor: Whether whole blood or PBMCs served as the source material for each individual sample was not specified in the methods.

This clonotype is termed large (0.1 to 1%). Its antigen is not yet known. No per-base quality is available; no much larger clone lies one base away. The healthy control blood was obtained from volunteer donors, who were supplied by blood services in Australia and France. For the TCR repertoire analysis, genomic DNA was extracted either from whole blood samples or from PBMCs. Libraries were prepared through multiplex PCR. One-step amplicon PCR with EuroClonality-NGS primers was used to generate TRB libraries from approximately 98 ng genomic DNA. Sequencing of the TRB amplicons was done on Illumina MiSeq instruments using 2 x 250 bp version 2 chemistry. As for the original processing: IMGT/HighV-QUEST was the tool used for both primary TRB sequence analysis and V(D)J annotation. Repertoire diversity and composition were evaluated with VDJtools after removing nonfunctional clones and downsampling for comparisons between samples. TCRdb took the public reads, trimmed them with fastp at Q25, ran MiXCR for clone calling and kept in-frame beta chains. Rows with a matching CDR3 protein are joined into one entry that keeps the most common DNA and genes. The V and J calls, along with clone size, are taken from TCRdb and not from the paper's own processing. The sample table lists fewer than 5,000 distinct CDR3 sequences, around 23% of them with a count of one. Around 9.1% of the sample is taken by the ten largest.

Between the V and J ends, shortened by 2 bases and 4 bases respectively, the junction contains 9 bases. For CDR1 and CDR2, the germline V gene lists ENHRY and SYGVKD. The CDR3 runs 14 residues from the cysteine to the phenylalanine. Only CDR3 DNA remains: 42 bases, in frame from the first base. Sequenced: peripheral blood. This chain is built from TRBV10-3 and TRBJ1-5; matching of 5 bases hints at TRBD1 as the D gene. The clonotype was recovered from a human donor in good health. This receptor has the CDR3 CAISEGALNQPQHF. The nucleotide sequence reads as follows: TGTGCCATCAGTGAGGGGGCGCTGAATCAGCCCCAGCATTTT.